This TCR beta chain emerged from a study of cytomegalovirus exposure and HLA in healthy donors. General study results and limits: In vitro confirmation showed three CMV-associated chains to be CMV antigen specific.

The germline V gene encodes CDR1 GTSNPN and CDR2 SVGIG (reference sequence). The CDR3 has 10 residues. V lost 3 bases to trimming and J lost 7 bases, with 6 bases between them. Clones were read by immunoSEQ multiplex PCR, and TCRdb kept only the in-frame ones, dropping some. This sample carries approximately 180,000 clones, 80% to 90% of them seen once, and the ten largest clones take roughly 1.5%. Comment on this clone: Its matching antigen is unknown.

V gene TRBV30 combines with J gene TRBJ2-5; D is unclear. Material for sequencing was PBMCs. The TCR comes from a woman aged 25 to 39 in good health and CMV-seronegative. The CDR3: CAWRGVTQYF. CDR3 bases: TGTGCCTGGAGGGGCGTGACCCAGTACTTC.